What follows is one T cell receptor beta chain and its context. The data derive from a study of T cell changes during pregnancy in multiple sclerosis. Repertoires were generated with immunoSEQ multiplex PCR, while TCRdb's copy carries only in-frame clones and drops some. The repertoire includes about 56,000 clones, roughly nine tenths of them detected once, and around 2.1% sits in the top ten. CDR1 and CDR2 (germline): WNHNN, SYGVQD (reference sequence). V shed 1 base and J 7 bases; nucleotides not matched to a gene: 6. The CDR3 runs 18 residues. This sequence was found in a female donor in good health, enrolled as a control in a pregnancy study. Specimen: peripheral blood, collected in the first trimester of pregnancy. The chain links TRBV10-1 to TRBJ2-2, with 16 bases that match TRBD2. This CDR3 is CASSEWGLAGGPNGELFF. CDR3 DNA: TGCGCCAGCAGTGAGTGGGGACTAGCGGGAGGGCCTAACGGGGAGCTGTTTTTT.